The 25 T cell receptor beta chains below all came from one sample that was sequenced in a study of CD8 T cells in Susac syndrome. RNA amounts of about 0.5 to 1 ug underwent reverse transcription with random hexamers. TCRdb fed the immunoSEQ multiplex PCR reads into MiXCR, producing one record per CDR3 protein. Of approximately 110,000 distinct CDR3 sequences listed, roughly 93% are singletons. The sequencing input was CD8+ T cells from PBMCs. The receptors shown here come from a human donor with multiple sclerosis.

The chain employs TRBV30 and TRBJ2-1; D is unresolved. Per the germline V gene, CDR1 is GTSNPN and CDR2 is SVGIG (reference sequence). CDR3 size: 18 residues. Trimming removed 5 bases from V and 0 bases from J, with 23 bases in between. The CDR3 DNA sequence: TGTGCCTGGGGGTTCGGCAGGCGAACTCTGTTCTCCTACAATGAGCAGTTCTTC. This encodes CAWGFGRRTLFSYNEQFF.

V usage is TRBV7-9 and J usage is TRBJ2-4; TRBD2 matches 8 bases. The V segment lost 8 bases and the J segment 6 bases; nucleotides outside the gene matches: 3. Germline V gene data show CDR1 as SEHNR and CDR2 as FQNEAQ (reference sequence). The CDR3 is 12 amino acids. In DNA form, the CDR3 reads TGTGCCAGCTCTCGGGGGGGAAACATTCAGTACTTC. This encodes CASSRGGNIQYF.

The gene calls are TRBV9 and TRBJ2-4; D could derive from TRBD1 or TRBD2 (5 bases each). V shed 2 bases and J shed 2 bases, with 14 bases lying between them. The CDR3 has 16 residues. Germline CDR1 SGDLS, CDR2 YYNGEE. CDR3 sequence: CASSVYGTGTKNIQYF. Here the CDR3 DNA reads TGTGCCAGCAGCGTCTACGGGACGGGAACCAAAAACATTCAGTACTTC.

The chain is built from TRBV6-4 and TRBJ1-1; D gene ambiguous. CDR3 length: 13 residues. V was clipped by 0 bases and J by 6 bases, with 8 bases between them. Germline V gene sequence: CDR1 MRHNA, CDR2 SNTAGT. This chain's CDR3 is CASSDSATSEAFF. The DNA for the CDR3 is TGTGCCAGCAGTGACTCAGCGACCTCTGAAGCTTTCTTT.

The CDR3 DNA follows: TGTGCCAGCAGCTTAGTGGCTCGGCGGACTGAAGCTTTCTTT. Protein: CASSLVARRTEAFF. The chain combines TRBV7-9 with TRBJ1-1, with D uncertain. The CDR3 has 14 residues. Germline V gene lookup returns CDR1 SEHNR and CDR2 FQNEAQ (reference sequence). Between the trimmed V and J ends, which lost 1 base and 5 bases, there was a span of 11 bases.

This clonotype was seen only once. V is TRBV7-2 and J is TRBJ2-1; 8 nucleotides agree with TRBD1. The V gene's germline CDR1 is SGHTA and CDR2 FQGNSA. CDR3 length: 19 amino acids. V dropped 5 bases and J dropped 9; count of bases not matched to a gene: 24. CDR3 sequence (DNA): TGTGCCAGCAGCCCTTCCGACAGGGGCCTACGGACGGGATATGCTGAGCAGTTCTTC. This gives the protein CASSPSDRGLRTGYAEQFF.

V gene TRBV11-2 combines with J gene TRBJ2-1, with 7 bases identical to TRBD2. Germline CDR1 reads SGHAT; CDR2 reads FQNNGV. The CDR3 runs to 15 residues. Trimming took 3 bases from V and 2 from J; bases not matched to a gene: 4. The CDR3 nucleotides are TGTGCCAGCAGCTTGGACGGGGGGACCTACAATGAGCAGTTCTTC. It encodes CASSLDGGTYNEQFF.

The V and J genes are TRBV30 and TRBJ2-2, with D maybe TRBD1 (5 bases). This CDR3 has 15 residues. CDR1 and CDR2 from the germline V gene are GTSNPN and SVGIG (reference sequence). Trimming cost V 0 bases and J 0 bases, with 8 bases left between them. CDR3 loop: CAWSVLQANTGELFF. CDR3 DNA sequence: TGTGCCTGGAGTGTTCTACAGGCGAACACCGGGGAGCTGTTTTTT. Together with reference TRBV30 and TRBJ2-2, the CDR3 gives the full variable domain: SQTIHQWPATLVQPVGSPLSLECTVEGTSNPNLYWYRQAAGRGLQLLFYSVGIGQISSEVPQNLSASRPQDRQFILSSKKLLLSDSGFYLCAWSVLQANTGELFFGEGSRLTVL.

CDR3 coding DNA: TGCAGCGTTGAAGATCTGGGGACAGGGGACACCGGGGAGCTGTTTTTT. Its protein is CSVEDLGTGDTGELFF. The chain has TRBV29-1 and TRBJ2-2; 10 positions match TRBD1. The CDR3 spans 16 residues. J was trimmed by 3 bases and V by 0 bases; bases with no gene match: 4. Germline values: CDR1 SQVTM, CDR2 ANQGSEA.

The chain couples TRBV2 to TRBJ2-7; 16 nucleotides align to TRBD2. V shed 1 base and J 2 bases; nucleotides not matched to a gene: 5. The CDR3 has 18 residues. Germline-derived CDR1 and CDR2 are SNHLY and FYNNEI. For the CDR3, the DNA is TGTGCCAGCAGTGAAGAGGGACTAGCGGGGGGGCTCACCTACGAGCAGTACTTC. It yields the protein CASSEEGLAGGLTYEQYF. The variable domain in full, completed from reference TRBV2 and TRBJ2-7, reads EPEVTQTPSHQVTQMGQEVILRCVPISNHLYFYWYRQILGQKVEFLVSFYNNEISEKSEIFDDQFSVERPDGSNFTLKIRSTKLEDSAMYFCASSEEGLAGGLTYEQYFGPGTRLTVT.

The rearrangement joins TRBV19 to TRBJ1-6; maybe TRBD1 (5 bases). Deletions cut 7 bases from V and 9 bases from J, with 13 bases between. CDR1 and CDR2 from the germline V gene are LNHDA and SQIVND (reference sequence). The CDR3 sequence is 13 residues long. DNA of the CDR3: TGTGCCAGTACTACAGCAGGGAGTTCACCCCTCCACTTT. Protein product: CASTTAGSSPLHF.

The gene calls are TRBV11-2 and TRBJ2-3; D is ambiguous. This CDR3 spans 15 amino acids. Germline V lookup: CDR1 SGHAT, CDR2 FQNNGV. Trimming left V 1 base short and J 6 bases short, with 14 bases between. CDR3 protein: CASSLAGPRADTQYF. The CDR3 nucleotides read TGTGCCAGCAGCTTAGCTGGACCCCGGGCTGATACGCAGTATTTT.

The gene calls are TRBV20-1 and TRBJ2-7; weak D call: TRBD1 (5 bases). CDR3 size: 10 residues. Germline V gene lookup returns CDR1 DFQATT and CDR2 SNEGSKA (reference sequence). The V end was cut by 8 bases, the J end by 5 bases, with 10 bases between. CDR3 DNA: TGCAGTTCAGGGTTCGACGAGCAGTACTTC. This codes for CSSGFDEQYF.

This sequence joins TRBV19 and TRBJ2-7; D is possibly TRBD2 (5 bases). The length of the CDR3 is 14 residues. The germline V gene has CDR1 LNHDA and CDR2 SQIVND (reference sequence). Trimming removed 9 bases from V and 1 base from J, with 16 bases in between. This CDR3 reads CASTFGIGSYEQYF. The CDR3 DNA sequence: TGTGCCAGCACCTTCGGGATAGGGTCCTACGAGCAGTACTTC.

This chain uses TRBV4-1 with TRBJ2-1; 9 bases map to TRBD2. CDR1 and CDR2 (germline): MGHRA, YSYEKL. CDR3 size: 13 residues. V was pared by 8 bases and J by 8 bases, with 7 bases of the junction left unmatched. Written as DNA, the CDR3 is TGCGCCAGCTGGGGCGGGGGGGTTCATGAGCAGTTCTTC. This sequence encodes CASWGGGVHEQFF.

The gene calls are TRBV3-1 and TRBJ1-2; TRBD1 matches 8 bases. Per germline, CDR1 LGHDT and CDR2 YNNKEL (reference sequence). V shed 0 bases, J shed 7 bases, and the junction held 4 bases outside the gene matches. The CDR3 consists of 14 residues. The CDR3 DNA reads TGTGCCAGCAGCCAAGATCCAGGGGGCTTTGGCTACACCTTC. It specifies CASSQDPGGFGYTF.

The chain couples TRBV12-3 or TRBV12-4 to TRBJ2-5; 7 bases agree with TRBD1. V lost 6 bases, J lost 1 base, and 8 bases stayed unmatched. The CDR3 has 15 amino acids. CDR3 sequence: CASSSPGQPQETQYF. The CDR3 coding sequence is TGTGCCAGCAGCTCTCCGGGACAGCCCCAAGAGACCCAGTACTTC.

J is TRBJ2-7 and V is TRBV7-9, with D tentatively TRBD2 (6 bases). V was pared by 5 bases and J by 6 bases, with 11 bases between. The CDR3 extends over 12 amino acids. Germline V lookup: CDR1 SEHNR, CDR2 FQNEAQ (reference sequence). The CDR3 reads CASSAGPSEQYF. CDR3 nucleotides: TGTGCCAGCAGCGCGGGGCCTAGCGAGCAGTACTTC.

J is TRBJ1-5 and V is TRBV2; no definite D call. This CDR3 comprises 12 residues. V lost 2 bases, J lost 10 bases, and 9 bases lay in between. Germline V gene data show CDR1 as SNHLY and CDR2 as FYNNEI. The CDR3 region has the DNA TGTGCCAGCAGTGAACTTGGCAGACCCCAGCATTTT. Protein sequence: CASSELGRPQHF.

The table lists this clonotype with a count of one. The chain carries TRBV7-2 and TRBJ1-2; a possible D gene is TRBD1 (6 bases). Germline values: CDR1 SGHTA, CDR2 FQGNSA. The CDR3 covers 13 residues. V dropped 5 bases and J dropped 4 bases, with 11 bases sitting between them. The DNA for the CDR3 is TGTGCCAGCAGCCTTGACAGGAGCTATGGCTACACCTTC. Translation: CASSLDRSYGYTF.

The CDR3 sequence is CSASSGRTYNEQFF. As DNA, the CDR3 is TGCAGTGCTAGTAGCGGGAGGACCTACAATGAGCAGTTCTTC. V gene TRBV20-1 combines with J gene TRBJ2-1; TRBD2 matches at 10 bases. The germline V gene encodes CDR1 DFQATT and CDR2 SNEGSKA (reference sequence). CDR3 length equals 14 residues. V shed 3 bases and J 2 bases; nucleotides not matched to a gene: 1.

The chain carries TRBV20-1 and TRBJ2-5; 9 nucleotides match TRBD1. V trimming: 3 bases; J trimming: 4 bases; junction bases outside the gene matches: 12. The CDR3 length is 16 residues. The germline CDR1 and CDR2 sequences are DFQATT and SNEGSKA (reference sequence). CDR3 coding DNA: TGCAGTGCTAGTTTTGGGGACAGGGTCGTCGGAGAGACCCAGTACTTC. This encodes CSASFGDRVVGETQYF.

The chain carries TRBV13 and TRBJ2-7, with D tentatively TRBD1 or TRBD2 (7 bases each). CDR3 length equals 15 residues. Germline V gene sequence: CDR1 PRHDT, CDR2 FYEKMQ (reference sequence). V was clipped by 5 bases and J by 2 bases, with 16 bases between them. The CDR3 DNA reads as TGTGCCAGCAGCCCGCGGGGGCAGGGGGCCTACGAGCAGTACTTC. Its translation is CASSPRGQGAYEQYF.

The chain is built from TRBV6-1 and TRBJ2-4; tentative D call: TRBD1 (6 bases). Germline assignment: CDR1 MNHNS and CDR2 SASEGT. The CDR3 is 17 residues long. Trimming pared 0 bases from V and 3 bases from J, leaving 15 bases between. CDR3 in amino acids: CASSEARAGAIKNIQYF. CDR3 bases: TGTGCCAGCAGTGAAGCAAGGGCAGGGGCTATCAAAAACATTCAGTACTTC.

The V and J genes are TRBV7-9 and TRBJ2-2; no clear D gene. Per germline, CDR1 SEHNR and CDR2 FQNEAQ (reference sequence). The CDR3 has 11 residues. Trimming stripped 6 bases from V and 6 bases from J, with 5 bases between. The DNA of the CDR3 is TGTGCCAGCAGGCAGGCCGGGGAGCTGTTTTTT. It codes for CASRQAGELFF.